What follows are 6 T cell receptor beta chains derived from one specimen sequenced in a study of blood T cells in healthy people across ages (dated by TCRdb to the mid-2010s). Receptors were amplified or captured by 5' RACE. TCRdb names Illumina HiSeq 2500 as the instrument used. A second PCR of roughly 7 to 12 cycles was performed with a sample-barcoded 5' primer and a J-beta primer mix. TCRdb applied fastp at Q25 and MiXCR to the public reads, then kept only in-frame beta chains. Entries that share a CDR3 protein sequence are merged under the most common genes and DNA. The sample includes around 1.5 million distinct CDR3 sequences, with roughly 32% observed a single time. The ten biggest clones cover approximately 10% of the sample. Sequenced input: blood. The receptors derive from a woman aged 25 to 39 in good health.

This clonotype came up a few times. The chain is built from TRBV5-1 and TRBJ2-5; 8 bases line up with TRBD1. Unmatched junction bases numbered 16, after V lost 4 bases and J lost 5 bases. The CDR3 covers 17 residues. Germline values: CDR1 SGHRS, CDR2 YFSETQ. The CDR3 nucleotides are TGCGCCAGCAGCCATACTCGGAGCAGGGGGCTTGAGGAGACCCAGTACTTC. This encodes CASSHTRSRGLEETQYF.

This clonotype was counted between two and nine times. The chain couples TRBV5-1 to TRBJ2-3; no firm D call. Trimming cost V 4 bases and J 6 bases, with 12 bases left between them. Looked up from germline, CDR1 is SGHRS and CDR2 is YFSETQ. The CDR3 has 13 residues. The CDR3 here is CASSERFGDTQYF. Here the CDR3 DNA reads TGCGCCAGCAGCGAACGCTTCGGGGATACGCAGTATTTT. The full variable domain, completed using reference TRBV5-1 and TRBJ2-3, is KAGVTQTPRYLIKTRGQQVTLSCSPISGHRSVSWYQQTPGQGLQFLFEYFSETQRNKGNFPGRFSGRQFSNSRSEMNVSTLELGDSALYLCASSERFGDTQYFGPGTRLTVL.

The chain recombines TRBV7-9 with TRBJ1-1; D is unclear. Germline CDR1 and CDR2: SEHNR and FQNEAQ (reference sequence). CDR3 length: 19 amino acids. Trimming cost V 0 bases and J 0 bases, with 20 bases left between them. The DNA for the CDR3 is TGTGCCAGCAGCTTAGCGGGGTACAAGAAAGGCAGGATGAACACTGAAGCTTTCTTT. This encodes CASSLAGYKKGRMNTEAFF.

Written as DNA, the CDR3 is TGTGCCAGCAGTCTGTTCAAGCGGGAGGGCCTCGATGAGCAGTTCTTC. As protein: CASSLFKREGLDEQFF. The chain has TRBV27 and TRBJ2-1; 10 bases are shared with TRBD2. The CDR3 consists of 16 residues. J was trimmed by 8 bases and V by 5 bases; bases with no gene match: 12. Germline assignment: CDR1 MNHEY and CDR2 SMNVEV (reference sequence).

The V call is TRBV27, the J call TRBJ1-1; 7 bases map to TRBD1. The CDR3 has 13 residues. Germline V gene sequence: CDR1 MNHEY, CDR2 SMNVEV (reference sequence). With V trimmed by 6 bases and J by 6 bases, 7 bases remained unmatched. This chain's CDR3 is CASRRDREAEAFF. The CDR3, as DNA: TGTGCCAGCAGACGCGACAGGGAGGCTGAAGCTTTCTTT.

CDR3 nucleotide sequence: TGCAGCGTTGAAGGGTGGGGAGCAGGTGGCTACACCTTC. Its protein is CSVEGWGAGGYTF. The chain recombines TRBV29-1 with TRBJ1-2; D is unclear. This CDR3 is 13 amino acids long. In germline, CDR1 is SQVTM, CDR2 ANQGSEA. V lost 1 base and J 7 bases, leaving 13 bases between the germline ends.